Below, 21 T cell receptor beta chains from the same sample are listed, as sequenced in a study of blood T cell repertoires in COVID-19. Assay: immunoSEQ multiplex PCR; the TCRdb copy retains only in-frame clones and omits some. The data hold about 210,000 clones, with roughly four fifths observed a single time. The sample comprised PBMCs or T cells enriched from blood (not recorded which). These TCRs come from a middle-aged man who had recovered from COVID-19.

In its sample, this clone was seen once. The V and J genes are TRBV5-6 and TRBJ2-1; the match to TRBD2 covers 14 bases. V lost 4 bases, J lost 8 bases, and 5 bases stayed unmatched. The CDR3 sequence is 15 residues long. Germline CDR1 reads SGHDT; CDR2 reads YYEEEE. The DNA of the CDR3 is TGTGCCAGCAGCCCTGGACTAGCGGGAGGACATGAGCAGTTCTTC. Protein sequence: CASSPGLAGGHEQFF.

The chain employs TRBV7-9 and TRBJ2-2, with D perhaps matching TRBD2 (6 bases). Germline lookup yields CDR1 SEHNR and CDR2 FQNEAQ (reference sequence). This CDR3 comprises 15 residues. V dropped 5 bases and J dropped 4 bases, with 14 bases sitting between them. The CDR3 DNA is TGTGCCAGCAGCGACCAGAGGGGAGGCACCGGGGAGCTGTTTTTT. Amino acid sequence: CASSDQRGGTGELFF.

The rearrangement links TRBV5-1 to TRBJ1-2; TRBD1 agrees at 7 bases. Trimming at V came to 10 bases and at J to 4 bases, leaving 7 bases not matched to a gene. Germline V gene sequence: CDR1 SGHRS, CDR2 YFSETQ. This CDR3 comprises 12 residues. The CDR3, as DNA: TGCGCCGCCTGGGACAGCGCCTATGGCTACACCTTC. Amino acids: CAAWDSAYGYTF.

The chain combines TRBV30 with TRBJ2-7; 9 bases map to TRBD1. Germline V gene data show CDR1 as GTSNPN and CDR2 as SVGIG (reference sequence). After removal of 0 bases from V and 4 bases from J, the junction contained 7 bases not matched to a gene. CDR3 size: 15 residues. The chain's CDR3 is CAWSVPGQGMYEQYF. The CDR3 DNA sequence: TGTGCCTGGAGTGTACCGGGACAGGGAATGTACGAGCAGTACTTC.

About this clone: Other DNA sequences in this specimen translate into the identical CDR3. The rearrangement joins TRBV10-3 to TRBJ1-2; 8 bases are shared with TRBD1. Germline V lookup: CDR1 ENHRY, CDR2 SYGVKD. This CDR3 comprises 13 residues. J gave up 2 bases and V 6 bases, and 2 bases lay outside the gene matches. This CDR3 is CAISDRGNYGYTF. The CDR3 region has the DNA TGTGCCATCAGCGACAGGGGAAACTATGGCTACACCTTC.

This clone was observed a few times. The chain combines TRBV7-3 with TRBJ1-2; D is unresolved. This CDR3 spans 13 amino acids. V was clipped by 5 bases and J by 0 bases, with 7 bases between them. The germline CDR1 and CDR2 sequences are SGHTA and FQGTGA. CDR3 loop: CASSPSPNYGYTF. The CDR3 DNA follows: TGTGCCAGCAGCCCCTCCCCTAACTATGGCTACACCTTC.

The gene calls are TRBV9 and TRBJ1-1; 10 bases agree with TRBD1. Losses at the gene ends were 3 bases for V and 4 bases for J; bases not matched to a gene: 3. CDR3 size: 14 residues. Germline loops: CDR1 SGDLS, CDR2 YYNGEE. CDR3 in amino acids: CASSGQGAGTEAFF. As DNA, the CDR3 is TGTGCCAGCAGCGGACAGGGGGCGGGCACTGAAGCTTTCTTT.

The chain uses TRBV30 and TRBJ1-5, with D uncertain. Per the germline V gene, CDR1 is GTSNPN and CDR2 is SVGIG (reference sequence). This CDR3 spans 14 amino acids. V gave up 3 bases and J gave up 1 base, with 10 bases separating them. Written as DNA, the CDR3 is TGTGCCTGGAGAGATGGGCAGAGCAATCAGCCCCAGCATTTT. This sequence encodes CAWRDGQSNQPQHF.

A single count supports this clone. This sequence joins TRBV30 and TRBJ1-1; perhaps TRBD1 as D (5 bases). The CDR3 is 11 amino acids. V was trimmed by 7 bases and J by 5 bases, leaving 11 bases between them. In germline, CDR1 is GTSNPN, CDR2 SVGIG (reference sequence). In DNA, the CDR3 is TGTGCCTCCGGGGGAAGTACTGAAGCTTTCTTT. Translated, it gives CASGGSTEAFF.

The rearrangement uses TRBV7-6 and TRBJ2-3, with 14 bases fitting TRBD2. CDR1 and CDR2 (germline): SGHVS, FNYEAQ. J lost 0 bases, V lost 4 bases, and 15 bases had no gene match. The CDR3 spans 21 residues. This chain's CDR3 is CASSSTAPGLAGVSSTDTQYF. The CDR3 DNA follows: TGTGCCAGCAGCTCTACAGCTCCGGGACTAGCGGGAGTCTCGAGCACAGATACGCAGTATTTT.

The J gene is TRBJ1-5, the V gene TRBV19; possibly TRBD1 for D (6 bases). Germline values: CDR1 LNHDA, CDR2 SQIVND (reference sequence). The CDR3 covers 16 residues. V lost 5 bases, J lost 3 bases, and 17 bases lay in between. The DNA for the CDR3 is TGTGCCAGTAGTCTCCGGGGGGCGTTTTCCAATCAGCCCCAGCATTTT. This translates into CASSLRGAFSNQPQHF.

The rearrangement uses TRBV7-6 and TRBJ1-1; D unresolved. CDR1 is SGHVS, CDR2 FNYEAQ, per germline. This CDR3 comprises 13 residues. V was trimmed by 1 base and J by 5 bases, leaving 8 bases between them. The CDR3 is CASSLGLLTEAFF. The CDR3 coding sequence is TGTGCCAGCAGCTTAGGGTTGCTAACTGAAGCTTTCTTT.

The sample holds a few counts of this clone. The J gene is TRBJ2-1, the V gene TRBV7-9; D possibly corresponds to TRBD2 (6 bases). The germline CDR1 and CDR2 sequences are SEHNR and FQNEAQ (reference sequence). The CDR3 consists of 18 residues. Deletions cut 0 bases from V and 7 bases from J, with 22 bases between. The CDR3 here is CASSLAGQGGLLRNEQFF. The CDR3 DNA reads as TGTGCCAGCAGCTTAGCGGGGCAGGGAGGCCTCTTAAGAAATGAGCAGTTCTTC.

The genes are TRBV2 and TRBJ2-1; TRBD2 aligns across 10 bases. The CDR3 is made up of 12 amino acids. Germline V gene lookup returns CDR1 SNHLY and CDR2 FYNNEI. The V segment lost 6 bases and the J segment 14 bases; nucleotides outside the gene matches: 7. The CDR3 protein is CASSPGLAGEFF. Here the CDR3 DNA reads TGTGCCAGCAGCCCAGGGCTAGCGGGAGAGTTCTTC.

The CDR3 DNA sequence: TGCGCCAGCAGTGGCGACCTTAGCGGAGCCACAGATACGCAGTATTTT. Translated, it gives CASSGDLSGATDTQYF. The J gene is TRBJ2-3, the V gene TRBV10-2; a possible D gene is TRBD2 (6 bases). The CDR3 is made up of 16 amino acids. CDR1 and CDR2 (germline): WSHSY, SAAADI. V was cut by 4 bases and J by 2 bases, with 16 bases left in between.

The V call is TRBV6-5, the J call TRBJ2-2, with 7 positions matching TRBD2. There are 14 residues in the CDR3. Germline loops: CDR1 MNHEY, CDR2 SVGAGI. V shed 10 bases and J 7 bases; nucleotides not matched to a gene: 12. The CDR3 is CATYPGGRHGELFF. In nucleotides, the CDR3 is TGTGCCACCTACCCGGGGGGTCGTCACGGGGAGCTGTTTTTT.

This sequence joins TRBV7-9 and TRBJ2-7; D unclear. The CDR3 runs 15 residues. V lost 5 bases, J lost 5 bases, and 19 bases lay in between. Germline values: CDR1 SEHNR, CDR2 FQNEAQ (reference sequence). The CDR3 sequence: CASSRVPTAQHEQYF. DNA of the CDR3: TGTGCCAGCAGCCGGGTTCCGACCGCCCAACACGAGCAGTACTTC.

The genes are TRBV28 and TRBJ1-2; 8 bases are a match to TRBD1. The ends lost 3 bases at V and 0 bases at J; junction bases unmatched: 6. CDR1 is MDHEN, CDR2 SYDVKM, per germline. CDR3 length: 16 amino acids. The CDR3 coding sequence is TGTGCCAGCAGTTTCCCCCAGGGGGCCACTAACTATGGCTACACCTTC. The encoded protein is CASSFPQGATNYGYTF.

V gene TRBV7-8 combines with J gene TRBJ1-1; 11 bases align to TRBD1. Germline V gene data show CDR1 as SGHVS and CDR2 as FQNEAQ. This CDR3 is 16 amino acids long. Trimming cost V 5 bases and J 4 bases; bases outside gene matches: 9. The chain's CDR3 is CASSLGQGGGGTEAFF. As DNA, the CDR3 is TGTGCCAGCAGCCTGGGACAGGGGGGTGGGGGCACTGAAGCTTTCTTT.

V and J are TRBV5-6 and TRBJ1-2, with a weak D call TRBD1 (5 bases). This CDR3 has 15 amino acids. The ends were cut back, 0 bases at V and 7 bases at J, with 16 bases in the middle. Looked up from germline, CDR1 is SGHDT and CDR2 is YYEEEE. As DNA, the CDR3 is TGTGCCAGCAGCTTGGGTCAGGGCGGGGTTGTTGGCTACACCTTC. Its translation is CASSLGQGGVVGYTF.

The CDR3 here is CASSKTGMNTEAFF. The CDR3 coding sequence is TGTGCCAGCAGTAAGACAGGGATGAACACTGAAGCTTTCTTT. The chain links TRBV2 to TRBJ1-1, with 7 bases that match TRBD1. Germline assignment: CDR1 SNHLY and CDR2 FYNNEI. The V and J ends lost 5 bases and 0 bases, in that order; junction bases with no gene match: 3. The length of the CDR3 is 14 residues.